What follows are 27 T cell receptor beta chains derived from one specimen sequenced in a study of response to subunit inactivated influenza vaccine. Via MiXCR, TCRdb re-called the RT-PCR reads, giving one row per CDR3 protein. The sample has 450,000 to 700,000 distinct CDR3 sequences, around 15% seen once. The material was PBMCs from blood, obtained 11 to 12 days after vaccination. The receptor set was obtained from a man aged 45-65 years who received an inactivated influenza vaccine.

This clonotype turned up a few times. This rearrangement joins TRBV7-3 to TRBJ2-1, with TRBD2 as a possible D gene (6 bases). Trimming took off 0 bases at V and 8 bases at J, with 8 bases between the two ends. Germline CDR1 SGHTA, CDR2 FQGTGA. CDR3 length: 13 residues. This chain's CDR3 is CASSLTRGDEQFF. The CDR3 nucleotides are TGTGCCAGCAGCTTAACCCGCGGGGATGAGCAGTTCTTC.

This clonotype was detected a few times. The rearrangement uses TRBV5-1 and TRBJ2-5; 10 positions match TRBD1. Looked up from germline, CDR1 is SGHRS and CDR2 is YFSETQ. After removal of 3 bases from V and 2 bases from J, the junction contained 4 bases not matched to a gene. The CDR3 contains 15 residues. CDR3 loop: CASSWRTGGQETQYF. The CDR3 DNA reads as TGCGCCAGCAGCTGGAGGACAGGGGGGCAAGAGACCCAGTACTTC. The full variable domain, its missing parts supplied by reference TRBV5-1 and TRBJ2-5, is KAGVTQTPRYLIKTRGQQVTLSCSPISGHRSVSWYQQTPGQGLQFLFEYFSETQRNKGNFPGRFSGRQFSNSRSEMNVSTLELGDSALYLCASSWRTGGQETQYFGPGTRLLVL.

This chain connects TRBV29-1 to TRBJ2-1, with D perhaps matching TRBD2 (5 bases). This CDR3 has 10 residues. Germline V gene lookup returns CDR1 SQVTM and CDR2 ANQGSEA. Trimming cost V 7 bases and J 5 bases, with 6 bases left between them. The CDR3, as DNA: TGCAGCGGCGGGCACAATGAGCAGTTCTTC. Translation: CSGGHNEQFF.

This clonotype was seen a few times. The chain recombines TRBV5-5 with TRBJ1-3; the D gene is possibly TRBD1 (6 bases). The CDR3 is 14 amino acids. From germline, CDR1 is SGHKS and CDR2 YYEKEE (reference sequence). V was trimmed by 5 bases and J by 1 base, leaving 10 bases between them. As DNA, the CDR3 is TGTGCCAGCAGTTCAGGGGCATCTGGAAACACCATATATTTT. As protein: CASSSGASGNTIYF.

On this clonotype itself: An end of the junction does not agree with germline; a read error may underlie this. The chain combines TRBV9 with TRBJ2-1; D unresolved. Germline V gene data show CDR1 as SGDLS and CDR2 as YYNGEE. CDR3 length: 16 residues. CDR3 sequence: CASSVLARSSYNEQLF. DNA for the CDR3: TGTGCCAGCAGCGTACTGGCTAGAAGCTCCTACAATGAGCAGTTATTC.

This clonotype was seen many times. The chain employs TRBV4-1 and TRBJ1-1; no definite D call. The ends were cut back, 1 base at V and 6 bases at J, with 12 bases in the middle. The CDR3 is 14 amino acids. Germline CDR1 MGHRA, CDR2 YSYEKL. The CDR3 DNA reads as TGCGCCAGCAGCCAAGGGGGTTTTGTGGCTGAAGCTTTCTTT. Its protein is CASSQGGFVAEAFF.

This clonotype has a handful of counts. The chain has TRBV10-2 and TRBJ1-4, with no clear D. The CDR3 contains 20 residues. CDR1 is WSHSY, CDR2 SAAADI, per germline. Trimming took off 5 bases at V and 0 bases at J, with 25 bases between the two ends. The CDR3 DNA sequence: TGCGCCAGCAGTCAAAGGGTCTTAAGCCCACGTTACACAACTAATGAAAAACTGTTTTTT. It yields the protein CASSQRVLSPRYTTNEKLFF.

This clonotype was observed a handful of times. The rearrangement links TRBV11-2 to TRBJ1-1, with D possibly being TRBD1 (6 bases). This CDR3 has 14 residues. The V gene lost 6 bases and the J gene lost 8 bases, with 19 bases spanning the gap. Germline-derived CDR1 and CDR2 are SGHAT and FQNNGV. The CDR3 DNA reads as TGTGCCAGCAGACCCATAGGGGGGGGCGAAGAAGCTTTCTTT. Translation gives CASRPIGGGEEAFF.

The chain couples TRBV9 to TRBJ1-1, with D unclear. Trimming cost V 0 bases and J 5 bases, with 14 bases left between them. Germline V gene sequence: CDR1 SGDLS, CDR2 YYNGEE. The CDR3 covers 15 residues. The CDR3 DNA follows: TGTGCCAGCAGCGTAGAAGGAAAGGGTCAGACTGAAGCTTTCTTT. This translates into CASSVEGKGQTEAFF.

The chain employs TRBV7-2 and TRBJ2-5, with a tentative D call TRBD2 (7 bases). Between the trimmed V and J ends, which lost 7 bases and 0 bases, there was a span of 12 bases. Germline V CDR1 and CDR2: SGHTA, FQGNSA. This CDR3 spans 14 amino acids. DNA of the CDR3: TGTGCCAGCAAAAGAGGGGGGGACCAAGAGACCCAGTACTTC. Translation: CASKRGGDQETQYF.

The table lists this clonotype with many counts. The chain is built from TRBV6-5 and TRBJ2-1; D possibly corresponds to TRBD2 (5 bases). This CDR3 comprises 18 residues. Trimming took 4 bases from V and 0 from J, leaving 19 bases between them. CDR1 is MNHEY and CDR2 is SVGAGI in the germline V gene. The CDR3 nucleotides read TGTGCCAGCAGTTTAAGACCCCTAACGGGGATCTCCTACAATGAGCAGTTCTTC. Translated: CASSLRPLTGISYNEQFF.

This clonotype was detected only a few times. The CDR3: CASRWTGANEQYF. CDR3 bases: TGTGCCAGCAGATGGACAGGGGCAAACGAGCAGTACTTC. The genes are TRBV12-3 or TRBV12-4 and TRBJ2-7; 9 bases are shared with TRBD1. CDR3 length: 13 residues. V lost 6 bases to trimming and J lost 5 bases; unmatched junction nucleotides: 5.

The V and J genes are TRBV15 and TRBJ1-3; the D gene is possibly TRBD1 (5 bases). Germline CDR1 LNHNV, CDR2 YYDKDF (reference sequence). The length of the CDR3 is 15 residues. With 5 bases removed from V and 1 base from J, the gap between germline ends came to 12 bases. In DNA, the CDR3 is TGTGCCACCAGCGTCGGGGCACTATCTGGAAACACCATATATTTT. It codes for CATSVGALSGNTIYF. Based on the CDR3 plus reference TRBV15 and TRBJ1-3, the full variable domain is DAMVIQNPRYQVTQFGKPVTLSCSQTLNHNVMYWYQQKSSQAPKLLFHYYDKDFNNEADTPDNFQSRRPNTSFCFLDIRSPGLGDTAMYLCATSVGALSGNTIYFGEGSWLTVV.

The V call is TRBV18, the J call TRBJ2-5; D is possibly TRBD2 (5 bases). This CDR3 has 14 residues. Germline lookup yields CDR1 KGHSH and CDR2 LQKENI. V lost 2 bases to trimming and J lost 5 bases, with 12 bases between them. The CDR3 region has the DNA TGTGCCAGCTCACCATGGGAAAAGCGGGAGACCCAGTACTTC. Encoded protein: CASSPWEKRETQYF.

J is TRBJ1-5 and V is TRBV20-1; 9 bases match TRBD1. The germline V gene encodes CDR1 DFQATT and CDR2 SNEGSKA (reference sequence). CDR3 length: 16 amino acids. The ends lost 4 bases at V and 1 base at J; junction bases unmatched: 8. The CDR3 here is CSATTGGGGSNQPQHF. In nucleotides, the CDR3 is TGCAGTGCTACTACAGGGGGCGGAGGGAGCAATCAGCCCCAGCATTTT.

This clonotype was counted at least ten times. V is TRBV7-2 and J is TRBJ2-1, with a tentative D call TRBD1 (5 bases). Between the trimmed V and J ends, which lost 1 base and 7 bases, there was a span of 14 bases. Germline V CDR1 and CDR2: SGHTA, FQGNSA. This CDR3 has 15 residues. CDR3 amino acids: CASSLVGSGLNEQFF. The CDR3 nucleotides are TGTGCCAGCAGCTTAGTGGGTTCAGGGCTAAATGAGCAGTTCTTC.

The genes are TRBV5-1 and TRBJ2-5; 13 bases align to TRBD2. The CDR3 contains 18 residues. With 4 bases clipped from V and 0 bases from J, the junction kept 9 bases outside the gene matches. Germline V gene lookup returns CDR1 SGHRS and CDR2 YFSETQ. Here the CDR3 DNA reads TGCGCCAGCAGCCTAGGGACTAGCGGGAACACGTACCAAGAGACCCAGTACTTC. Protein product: CASSLGTSGNTYQETQYF.

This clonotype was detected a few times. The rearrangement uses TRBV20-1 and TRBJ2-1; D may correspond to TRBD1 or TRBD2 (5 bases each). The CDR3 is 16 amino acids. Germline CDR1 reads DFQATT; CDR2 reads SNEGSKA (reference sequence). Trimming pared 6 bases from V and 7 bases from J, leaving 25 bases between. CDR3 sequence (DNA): TGCAGTGCCCTCACCCAGGGAGACTGGCTTGGTAATGAGCAGTTCTTC. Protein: CSALTQGDWLGNEQFF.

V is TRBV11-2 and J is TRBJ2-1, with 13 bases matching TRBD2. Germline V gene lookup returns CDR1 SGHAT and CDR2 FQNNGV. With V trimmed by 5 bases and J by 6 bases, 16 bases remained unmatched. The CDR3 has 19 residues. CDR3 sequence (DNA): TGTGCCAGCAGCCCCAGACAGGGGACTAGCGGGAAGATTACCAATGAGCAGTTCTTC. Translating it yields CASSPRQGTSGKITNEQFF.

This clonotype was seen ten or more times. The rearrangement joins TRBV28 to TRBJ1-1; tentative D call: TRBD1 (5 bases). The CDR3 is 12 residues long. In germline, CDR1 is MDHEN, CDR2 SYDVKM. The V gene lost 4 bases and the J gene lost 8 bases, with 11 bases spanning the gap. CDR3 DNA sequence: TGTGCCAGCAGTTCAGGGATAAAAGAAGCTTTCTTT. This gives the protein CASSSGIKEAFF.

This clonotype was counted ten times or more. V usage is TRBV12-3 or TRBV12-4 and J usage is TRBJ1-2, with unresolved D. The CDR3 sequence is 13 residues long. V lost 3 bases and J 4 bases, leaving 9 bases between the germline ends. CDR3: CASSLVNGYGYTF. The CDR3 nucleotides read TGTGCCAGCAGTTTGGTGAATGGCTATGGCTACACCTTC.

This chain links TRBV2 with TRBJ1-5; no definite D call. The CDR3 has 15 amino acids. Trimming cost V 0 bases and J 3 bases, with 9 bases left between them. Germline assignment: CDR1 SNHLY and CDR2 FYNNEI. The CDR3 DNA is TGTGCCAGCAGTGAAGCGTCAGGAGACAATCAGCCCCAGCATTTT. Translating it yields CASSEASGDNQPQHF.

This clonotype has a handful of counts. Here the CDR3 DNA reads TGTGCCAGCAGGACTAGCCCTAGCTCCTACAATGAGCAGTTCTTC. This gives the protein CASRTSPSSYNEQFF. The chain uses TRBV6-1 and TRBJ2-1; 7 positions agree with TRBD2. CDR3 length: 15 amino acids. The germline CDR1 and CDR2 sequences are MNHNS and SASEGT. Trimming cost V 6 bases and J 0 bases; bases outside gene matches: 5.

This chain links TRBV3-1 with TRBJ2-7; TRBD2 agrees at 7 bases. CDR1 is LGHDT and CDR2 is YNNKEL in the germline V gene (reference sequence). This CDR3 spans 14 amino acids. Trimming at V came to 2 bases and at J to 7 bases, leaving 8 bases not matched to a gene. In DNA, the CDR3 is TGTGCCAGCAGCCAACCAGGGACTATGGGTGAGCAGTACTTC. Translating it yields CASSQPGTMGEQYF.

As DNA, the CDR3 is TGTGCCAGCAGTAACGGGACAGGGGGCCGCGAGCAGTACTTC. It translates to CASSNGTGGREQYF. The chain is built from TRBV6-2 or TRBV6-3 and TRBJ2-7; 12 bases map to TRBD1. V was pared by 5 bases and J by 6 bases, with 5 bases of the junction left unmatched. The CDR3 length is 14 residues. The germline V gene has CDR1 MNHEY and CDR2 SVGEGT.

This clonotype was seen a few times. The CDR3 loop reads CASGRGTGNEQFF. In DNA, the CDR3 is TGTGCCAGCGGCAGGGGAACGGGAAATGAGCAGTTCTTC. The chain combines TRBV6-2 or TRBV6-3 with TRBJ2-1; maybe TRBD1 (6 bases). Deletions cut 8 bases from V and 7 bases from J, with 15 bases between. CDR3 length equals 13 residues. Germline loops: CDR1 MNHEY, CDR2 SVGEGT.

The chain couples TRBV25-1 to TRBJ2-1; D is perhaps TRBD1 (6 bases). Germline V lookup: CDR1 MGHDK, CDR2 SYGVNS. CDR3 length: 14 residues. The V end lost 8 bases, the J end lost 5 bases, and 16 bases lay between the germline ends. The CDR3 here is CASVGWDNDNEQFF. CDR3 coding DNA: TGTGCCAGCGTGGGTTGGGACAACGACAATGAGCAGTTCTTC. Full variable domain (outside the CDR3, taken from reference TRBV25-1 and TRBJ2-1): EADIYQTPRYLVIGTGKKITLECSQTMGHDKMYWYQQDPGMELHLIHYSYGVNSTEKGDLSSESTVSRIRTEHFPLTLESARPSHTSQYLCASVGWDNDNEQFFGPGTRLTVL.